What follows describes a single T cell receptor beta chain. Antigen unknown. This specimen comes from a study of graft-versus-host responses after intestinal transplantation. About the study: Recipients obtained multivisceral, liver-intestinal, or isolated intestinal transplants.

The CDR3 is 15 residues long. The ends were cut back, 2 bases at V and 3 bases at J, with 14 bases in the middle. CDR1 MNHNS and CDR2 SASEGT come from the germline V gene. Only in-frame clones appear in the TCRdb table, and some are missing; sequencing was by immunoSEQ multiplex PCR. The profile covers around 100,000 clones, with around 92% appearing a single time and less than 1.5% taken by the ten largest. Whole-study findings and limits: Peak circulating GvH clone levels tracked with early post-transplant HvG declines. Recipient marrow contained GvH clones, some of which appeared first in ileum or blood. Individuals carrying graft-donor T cell macrochimerism showed high graft-versus-host to host-versus-graft clonal ratios in allografts.

The rearrangement joins TRBV6-1 to TRBJ2-7, with D perhaps TRBD1 (5 bases). The TCR originated in a human donor who was the organ donor for an intestinal transplant. The sample consisted of unstimulated CD8+ T cells sorted from spleen or lymph node cells, taken before transplant. The CDR3 is CASSEIWGQGYEQYF. The CDR3 coding sequence is TGTGCCAGCAGTGAAATTTGGGGCCAGGGCTACGAGCAGTACTTC.